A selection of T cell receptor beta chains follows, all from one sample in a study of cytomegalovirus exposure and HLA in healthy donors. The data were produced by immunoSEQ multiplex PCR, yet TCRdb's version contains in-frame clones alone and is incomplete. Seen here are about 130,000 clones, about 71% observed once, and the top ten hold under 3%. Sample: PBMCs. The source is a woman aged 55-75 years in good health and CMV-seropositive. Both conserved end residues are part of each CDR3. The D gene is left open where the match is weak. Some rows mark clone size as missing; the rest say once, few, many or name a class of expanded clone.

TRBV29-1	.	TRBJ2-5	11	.	TGCAGCGCCCGACTGTTGGAGACCCAGTACTTC	CSARLLETQYF
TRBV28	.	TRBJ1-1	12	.	TGTGCCAGCAGTTTAGTGGGGCCTGAAGCTTTCTTT	CASSLVGPEAFF
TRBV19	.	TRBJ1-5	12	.	TGTGCCAGTAGTCCTAACAATCAGCCCCAGCATTTT	CASSPNNQPQHF
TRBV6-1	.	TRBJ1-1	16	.	TGTGCCAGCAGTGAAGCGGCGGGGATTTCGGACACTGAAGCTTTCTTT	CASSEAAGISDTEAFF
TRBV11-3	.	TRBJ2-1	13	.	TGTGCCAGCAGCTCCGACTACTACAATGAGCAGTTCTTC	CASSSDYYNEQFF
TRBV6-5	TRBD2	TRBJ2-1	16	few	TGTGCCAGCAGTTACGCCCCGGGGGGACCCCACAATGAGCAGTTCTTC	CASSYAPGGPHNEQFF
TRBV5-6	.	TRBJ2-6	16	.	TGTGCCAGCAGCTTTGGTCTCCGGTCAGGGGCCAACGTCCTGACTTTC	CASSFGLRSGANVLTF
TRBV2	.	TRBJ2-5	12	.	TGTGCCAGCAGTTTCAGGGTCGAGACCCAGTACTTC	CASSFRVETQYF
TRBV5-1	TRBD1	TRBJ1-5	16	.	TGCGCCAGCAGTCAGGGACAGGGGGGGAGCAATCAGCCCCAGCATTTT	CASSQGQGGSNQPQHF
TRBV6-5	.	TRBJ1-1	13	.	TGTGCCAGCAGTTATGATAGGAACACTGAAGCTTTCTTT	CASSYDRNTEAFF
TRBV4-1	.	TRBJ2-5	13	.	TGCGCCAGCAGCCAAGAAGGGAGGTCAGGTTTGTACTTC	CASSQEGRSGLYF
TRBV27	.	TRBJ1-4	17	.	TGTGCCAGCAGTCCCCCACGCCTTGGAGCGGCTAATGAAAAACTGTTTTTT	CASSPPRLGAANEKLFF
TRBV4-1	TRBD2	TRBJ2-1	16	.	TGCGCCAGCAGCCAAGATCTGGGATTAGCGGGGTGTGAGCAGTTCTTC	CASSQDLGLAGCEQFF
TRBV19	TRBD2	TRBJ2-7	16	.	TGTGCCAGTAGTACGCCCGATAGCGGGCCCCAGAACGAGCAGTACTTC	CASSTPDSGPQNEQYF
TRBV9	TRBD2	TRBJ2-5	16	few	TGTGCCAGCAGCGTAGCGGGGGGGTCTCCCCAAGAGACCCAGTACTTC	CASSVAGGSPQETQYF
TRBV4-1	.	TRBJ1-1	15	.	TGCGCCAGCAGCCAAAATTGGCGGTCGAACACTGAAGCTTTCTTT	CASSQNWRSNTEAFF
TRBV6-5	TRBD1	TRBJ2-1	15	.	TGTGCCAGCAGTTCGGTGACAGGGAAGGTCAATGAGCAGTTCTTC	CASSSVTGKVNEQFF
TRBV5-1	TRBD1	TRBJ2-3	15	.	TGCGCCAGCAGCGAGGACAGGGGGAGCACAGATACGCAGTATTTT	CASSEDRGSTDTQYF
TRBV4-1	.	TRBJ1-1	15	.	TGCGCCAGCAGCCAAGAAAACAGGGAGAACACTGAAGCTTTCTTT	CASSQENRENTEAFF
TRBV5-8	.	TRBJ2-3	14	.	TGTGCCACCTCGAGGGCCTGGGGGGCAGATACGCAGTATTTT	CATSRAWGADTQYF
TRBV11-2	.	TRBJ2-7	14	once	TGTGCCAGCAGCCCCGACAGATACTCCTACGAGCAGTACTTC	CASSPDRYSYEQYF
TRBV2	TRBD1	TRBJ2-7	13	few	TGTGCCAGCAGTGTCGACAGGGATGCCGAGCAGTACTTC	CASSVDRDAEQYF
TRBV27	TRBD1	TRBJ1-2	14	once	TGTGCCAGCAGTCTAGGACAGGGGGCGATCGGCTACACCTTC	CASSLGQGAIGYTF
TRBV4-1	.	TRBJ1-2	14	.	TGCGCCAGCAGCCAAGAAATAGCGGGCTATGGCTACACCTTC	CASSQEIAGYGYTF
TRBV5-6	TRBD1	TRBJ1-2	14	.	TGTGCCAGCAGCCCGGGGGACAGCCTATATGGCTACACCTTC	CASSPGDSLYGYTF
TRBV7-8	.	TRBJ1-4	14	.	TGTGCCAGCAGCTTAGGCGGCGGGAATGAAAAACTGTTTTTT	CASSLGGGNEKLFF
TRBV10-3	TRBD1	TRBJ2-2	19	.	TGTGCCATCAGTGAGTCGGCCCCACAGGGGGCCGCGAACACCGGGGAGCTGTTTTTT	CAISESAPQGAANTGELFF